This TCR beta chain was sequenced in a study of blood T cell repertoires in COVID-19. Study summary: Samples came from the United States, Italy and Spain, spanning acute and convalescent COVID-19. PBMCs, B-cell-depleted T cells, or T cells provided the cDNA or gDNA that made up the material.

This CDR3 has 13 residues. Germline V gene sequence: CDR1 MNHNY, CDR2 SVGAGI (reference sequence). The ends were cut back, 6 bases at V and 1 base at J, with 9 bases in the middle. In the original analysis: Amplification with reference gene primers provided the estimates of nucleated cell counts. Assay used: immunoSEQ multiplex PCR; TCRdb lists only in-frame clones, some missing. D and trimming come from the DNA, and the V and J calls and clone size come from that table. The data hold some 150,000 clones, with 80% to 90% observed a single time. The V gene is TRBV6-6, the J gene TRBJ1-1, with unresolved D. The TCR originated in an older man with acute or convalescent COVID-19. Material: peripheral blood. In nucleotides, the CDR3 is TGTGCCAGCAGCAGTGGAGGGAACACTGAAGCTTTCTTT. Amino acid sequence: CASSSGGNTEAFF.